These 13 T cell receptor beta chains originate from one sample sequenced in a study of cytomegalovirus exposure and HLA in healthy donors. Sequencing was performed with immunoSEQ multiplex PCR; in TCRdb, only in-frame clones are kept and a portion is missing. Of tens of thousands of clones listed, over 75% were seen once; the top ten hold about 6.7%. The sequencing sample was made of PBMCs. These receptors all stem from a woman younger than 45 in good health and CMV-seronegative.

The V call is TRBV9, the J call TRBJ2-7, with TRBD2 matching 8 bases. CDR1 SGDLS and CDR2 YYNGEE come from the germline V gene. V shed 0 bases and J 5 bases; nucleotides not matched to a gene: 4. The CDR3 runs 14 residues. The chain's CDR3 is CASSVAPGGDEQYF. In DNA, the CDR3 is TGTGCCAGCAGCGTAGCCCCGGGGGGGGACGAGCAGTACTTC.

The gene calls are TRBV6-4 and TRBJ2-1, with D perhaps matching TRBD2 (6 bases). Germline-derived CDR1 and CDR2 are MRHNA and SNTAGT. V was pared by 2 bases and J by 6 bases, with 11 bases between. CDR3 size: 14 residues. In DNA, the CDR3 is TGTGCCAGCAGTGACGGGCGGGATGGCAATGAGCAGTTCTTC. It encodes CASSDGRDGNEQFF.

The genes are TRBV15 and TRBJ2-7, with D uncertain. Between the trimmed V and J ends, which lost 0 bases and 4 bases, there was a span of 25 bases. Germline assignment: CDR1 LNHNV and CDR2 YYDKDF (reference sequence). The CDR3 covers 19 residues. The CDR3 nucleotides are TGTGCCACCAGCAGAGATTTATTTCCCGCCCTTGTGCCTACGTACGAGCAGTACTTC. Translated, it gives CATSRDLFPALVPTYEQYF.

The chain recombines TRBV2 with TRBJ1-2; D not certain. Germline V gives CDR1 SNHLY, CDR2 FYNNEI. V dropped 1 base and J dropped 6 bases, with 15 bases sitting between them. This CDR3 spans 15 amino acids. The CDR3 coding sequence is TGTGCCAGCAGTGAAGAGCGAGGAGGTTACGATGGCTACACCTTC. It codes for CASSEERGGYDGYTF.

The chain links TRBV25-1 to TRBJ2-3; 10 nucleotides agree with TRBD2. V was pared by 4 bases and J by 0 bases, with 1 base of the junction left unmatched. CDR3 length equals 15 residues. Germline V gene lookup returns CDR1 MGHDK and CDR2 SYGVNS. The CDR3 DNA is TGTGCCAGCAGTGGGGGACTAGCGAGCACAGATACGCAGTATTTT. It yields the protein CASSGGLASTDTQYF.

The rearrangement links TRBV7-8 to TRBJ2-1, with D perhaps matching TRBD2 (6 bases). The V gene lost 1 base and the J gene lost 0 bases, with 16 bases spanning the gap. The CDR3 extends over 18 amino acids. The germline V gene encodes CDR1 SGHVS and CDR2 FQNEAQ. CDR3 DNA sequence: TGTGCCAGCAGCTTAGGGCCCTCTAGCGCTAGCTCCTACAATGAGCAGTTCTTC. This gives the protein CASSLGPSSASSYNEQFF.

This chain connects TRBV28 to TRBJ1-2, with 7 bases aligning to TRBD1. The CDR3 runs to 16 residues. The germline gives CDR1 MDHEN, CDR2 SYDVKM. After removal of 1 base from V and 6 bases from J, the junction contained 11 bases not matched to a gene. The CDR3 loop reads CASSLFGGGNADGYTF. The CDR3 DNA reads as TGTGCCAGCAGTTTATTCGGAGGGGGCAATGCGGATGGCTACACCTTC.

In DNA form, the CDR3 reads TGTGCCAGCAGCCCCATGAAGGGGCCAGATACGCAGTATTTT. This sequence encodes CASSPMKGPDTQYF. The rearrangement uses TRBV5-4 and TRBJ2-3; a weak D match, TRBD1 (5 bases). V was pared by 4 bases and J by 4 bases, with 13 bases between. Germline loops: CDR1 SGHNT, CDR2 YYREEE (reference sequence). The length of the CDR3 is 14 residues.

In this sample, this clone turned up a few times. This rearrangement joins TRBV27 to TRBJ1-5, with TRBD1 identical over 9 bases. The CDR3 has 15 residues. Trimming took 4 bases from V and 6 from J; bases not matched to a gene: 7. From germline, CDR1 is MNHEY and CDR2 SMNVEV (reference sequence). For the CDR3, the DNA is TGTGCCAGCAGTTCACCGGGACAGGGTAGTCAGCCCCAGCATTTT. Its protein is CASSSPGQGSQPQHF.

V usage is TRBV18 and J usage is TRBJ1-5; D gene uncertain. The germline CDR1 and CDR2 sequences are KGHSH and LQKENI. Deletions cut 0 bases from V and 3 bases from J, with 12 bases between. This CDR3 contains 16 residues. CDR3 amino acids: CASSPPMAAINQPQHF. The CDR3 DNA reads as TGTGCCAGCTCACCACCGATGGCAGCGATCAATCAGCCCCAGCATTTT.

V gene TRBV18 combines with J gene TRBJ2-7, with D possibly TRBD1 on 5 matching bases. Per the germline V gene, CDR1 is KGHSH and CDR2 is LQKENI. Trimming removed 3 bases from V and 6 bases from J, with 12 bases in between. The CDR3 is made up of 13 amino acids. CDR3 nucleotides: TGTGCCAGCTCACCTCCGACAGCAGGCGAGCAGTACTTC. Its protein is CASSPPTAGEQYF.

V is TRBV1 and J is TRBJ2-3; TRBD1 is taken as the D call from the table, unchecked against the DNA. TRBV1 is a recognized pseudogene. The CDR3 has 17 residues. CDR3 DNA sequence: TGCACCAGCAGCCAAGATCTTTGGTCCAGGAGCACAGATACGCAGTATTTT. It yields the protein CTSSQDLWSRSTDTQYF.

The chain is built from TRBV10-3 and TRBJ2-7; D might be TRBD1 (5 bases). The CDR3 extends over 14 amino acids. Germline V gene data show CDR1 as ENHRY and CDR2 as SYGVKD. V lost 0 bases and J lost 4, with 10 bases in between. DNA for the CDR3: TGTGCCATCAGTGAGTCAGGGGATGGATACGAGCAGTACTTC. It yields the protein CAISESGDGYEQYF.